This T cell receptor (beta chain) appears in the sequencing data of a study of T cells in Graves' hyperthyroidism and ophthalmopathy. RNA transcripts yielded amplified TCR beta CDR3 regions. RT-PCR in the first round (using the HTBI primer set) targeted the TCR CDR3. TCRdb used MiXCR to reprocess the multiplex PCR reads, holding one entry per CDR3 protein. Found here are approximately 510,000 distinct CDR3 sequences, 20% to 25% of them singletons; the top ten hold approximately 26%. There are 17 residues in the CDR3. Germline V CDR1 and CDR2: DFQATT, SNEGSKA (reference sequence). The V and J ends lost 6 bases and 5 bases, in that order; junction bases with no gene match: 20.

Sequenced input: blood. V gene TRBV20-1 combines with J gene TRBJ2-7, with 9 nucleotides matching TRBD1. The receptor comes from a man between 18 and 35 years old with Graves' hyperthyroidism. In DNA form, the CDR3 reads TGCAGTGCCCACCCGTCCCGGGACAGGGATCAAAGGAACGAGCAGTACTTC. Its protein is CSAHPSRDRDQRNEQYF.